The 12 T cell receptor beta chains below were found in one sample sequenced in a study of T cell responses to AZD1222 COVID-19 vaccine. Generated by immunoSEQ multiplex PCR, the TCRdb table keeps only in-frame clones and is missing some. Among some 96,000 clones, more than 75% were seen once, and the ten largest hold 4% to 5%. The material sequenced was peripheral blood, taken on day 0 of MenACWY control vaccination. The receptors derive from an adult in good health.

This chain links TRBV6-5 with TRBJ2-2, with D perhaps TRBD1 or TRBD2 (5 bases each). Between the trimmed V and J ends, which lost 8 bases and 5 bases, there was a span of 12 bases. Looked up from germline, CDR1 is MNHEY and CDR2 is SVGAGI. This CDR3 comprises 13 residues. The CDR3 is CASAFRETGELFF. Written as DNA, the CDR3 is TGTGCCAGCGCCTTCAGGGAGACCGGGGAGCTGTTTTTT.

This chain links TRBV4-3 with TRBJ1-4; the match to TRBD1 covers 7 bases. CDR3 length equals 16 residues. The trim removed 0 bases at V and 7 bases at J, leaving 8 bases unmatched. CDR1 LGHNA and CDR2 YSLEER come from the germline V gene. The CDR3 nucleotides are TGCGCCAGCAGCCAAGATCAGGCAGGGGGAGGTGAAAAACTGTTTTTT. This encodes CASSQDQAGGGEKLFF.

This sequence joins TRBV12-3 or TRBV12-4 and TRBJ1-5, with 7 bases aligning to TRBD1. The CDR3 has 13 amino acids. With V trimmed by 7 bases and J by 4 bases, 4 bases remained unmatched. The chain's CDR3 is CASTRDSNQPQHF. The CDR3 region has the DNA TGTGCCAGCACCAGGGACAGTAATCAGCCCCAGCATTTT.

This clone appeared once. In nucleotides, the CDR3 is TGTGCCAGCAGCTTGGTAGACAGGGGTTCACCCCTCCACTTT. It is translated as CASSLVDRGSPLHF. The J gene is TRBJ1-6, the V gene TRBV5-6, with TRBD1 matching 8 bases. The germline CDR1 and CDR2 sequences are SGHDT and YYEEEE. This CDR3 contains 14 residues. V trimming: 0 bases; J trimming: 9 bases; junction bases outside the gene matches: 2.

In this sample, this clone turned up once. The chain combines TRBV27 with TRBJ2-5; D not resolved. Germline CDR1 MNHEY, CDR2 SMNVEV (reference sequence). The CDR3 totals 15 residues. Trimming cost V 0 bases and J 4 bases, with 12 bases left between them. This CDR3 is CASSLSWTHRETQYF. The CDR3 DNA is TGTGCCAGCAGTTTATCCTGGACCCATAGAGAGACCCAGTACTTC.

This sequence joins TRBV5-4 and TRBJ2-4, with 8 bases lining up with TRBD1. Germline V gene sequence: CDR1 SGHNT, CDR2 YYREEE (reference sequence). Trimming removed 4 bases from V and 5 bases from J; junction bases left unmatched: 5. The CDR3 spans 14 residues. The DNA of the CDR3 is TGTGCCAGCAGCGGCGGACAGGGACAAAACATTCAGTACTTC. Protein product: CASSGGQGQNIQYF.

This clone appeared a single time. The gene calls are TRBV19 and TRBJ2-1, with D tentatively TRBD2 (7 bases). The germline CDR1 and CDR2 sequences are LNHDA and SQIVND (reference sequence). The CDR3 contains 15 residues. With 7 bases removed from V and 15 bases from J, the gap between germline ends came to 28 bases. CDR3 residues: CASTHPASGGAKLFF. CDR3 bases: TGTGCCAGTACCCACCCAGCAAGTGGGGGGGCGAAGCTGTTCTTC.

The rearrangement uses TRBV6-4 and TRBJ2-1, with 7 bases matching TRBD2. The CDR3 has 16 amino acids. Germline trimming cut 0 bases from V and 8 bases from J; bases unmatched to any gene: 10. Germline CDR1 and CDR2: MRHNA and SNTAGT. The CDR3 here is CASSDSGVGGSDEQFF. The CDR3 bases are TGTGCCAGCAGTGACTCCGGAGTGGGGGGGAGTGATGAGCAGTTCTTC.

The CDR3 protein is CASSSYLSAGTGVYEQYF. The DNA of the CDR3 is TGTGCCAGCAGTTCATACCTCTCTGCCGGGACAGGGGTCTACGAGCAGTACTTC. V usage is TRBV28 and J usage is TRBJ2-7, with 10 bases aligning to TRBD1. V gave up 4 bases and J gave up 3 bases; unmatched junction bases: 15. The germline CDR1 and CDR2 sequences are MDHEN and SYDVKM. This CDR3 region has 18 residues.

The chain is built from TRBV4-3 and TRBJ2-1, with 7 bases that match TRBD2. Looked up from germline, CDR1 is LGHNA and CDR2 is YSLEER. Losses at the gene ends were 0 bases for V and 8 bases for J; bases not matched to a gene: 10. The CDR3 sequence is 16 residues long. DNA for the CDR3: TGCGCCAGCAGCCAAGACTTCCGCGGGAGTTCGGATGAGCAGTTCTTC. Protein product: CASSQDFRGSSDEQFF.

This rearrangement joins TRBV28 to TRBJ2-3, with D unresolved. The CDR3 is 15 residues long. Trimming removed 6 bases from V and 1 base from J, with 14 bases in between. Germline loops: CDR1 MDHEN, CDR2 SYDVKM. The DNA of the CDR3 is TGTGCCAGCAGGGGGTCTGCGGCAGGCACAGATACGCAGTATTTT. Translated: CASRGSAAGTDTQYF. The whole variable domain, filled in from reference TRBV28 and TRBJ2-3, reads DVKVTQSSRYLVKRTGEKVFLECVQDMDHENMFWYRQDPGLGLRLIYFSYDVKMKEKGDIPEGYSVSREKKERFSLILESASTNQTSMYLCASRGSAAGTDTQYFGPGTRLTVL.

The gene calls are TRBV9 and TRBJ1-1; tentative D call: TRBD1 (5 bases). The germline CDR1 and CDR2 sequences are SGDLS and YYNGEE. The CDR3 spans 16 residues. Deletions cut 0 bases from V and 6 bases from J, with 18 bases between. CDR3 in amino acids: CASSVGPTGVRAEAFF. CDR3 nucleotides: TGTGCCAGCAGCGTAGGCCCCACAGGAGTTCGAGCTGAAGCTTTCTTT. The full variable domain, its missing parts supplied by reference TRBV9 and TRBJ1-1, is DSGVTQTPKHLITATGQRVTLRCSPRSGDLSVYWYQQSLDQGLQFLIQYYNGEERAKGNILERFSAQQFPDLHSELNLSSLELGDSALYFCASSVGPTGVRAEAFFGQGTRLTVV.